This TCR beta chain was retrieved from a study of shared clonotypes between healthy human individuals. The method was immunoSEQ multiplex PCR; TCRdb's version includes in-frame clones alone and lacks a portion of them. The sample contains about 2,100,000 clones, 90% to 95% of which appear only once. The V segment lost 5 bases and the J segment 2 bases; nucleotides outside the gene matches: 6. Germline V gives CDR1 SEHNR, CDR2 FQNEAQ (reference sequence). The CDR3 loop spans 14 amino acids. Naive CD8 cells, CD45RO-negative and positively selected for CCR7, excluded terminally differentiated effector memory CD45RA+ cells.

The sample comprised naive CD8+ T cells from PBMCs. The rearrangement joins TRBV7-9 to TRBJ2-7, with 7 bases fitting TRBD2. This TCR was sampled from a man in his late teens or twenties in good health. Some clones in this sample may be carry-over from other donors' samples. CDR3 amino acids: CASSPREVTYEQYF. CDR3 DNA sequence: TGTGCCAGCAGCCCACGGGAGGTAACCTACGAGCAGTACTTC.